This T cell receptor beta chain was observed in a study of vaccination effects on CD4 cells after COVID-19. Upon completion of 10 days in culture, CD4+ T cells were isolated. In regard to this clone: Its target is not known.

Sequenced by immunoSEQ multiplex PCR; TCRdb stores in-frame clones only, minus some. The profile covers tens of thousands of clones, with roughly three fifths appearing a single time and nearly 5.5% taken by the ten largest. The V end lost 8 bases, the J end lost 0 bases, and 16 bases lay between the germline ends. Germline assignment: CDR1 MNHEY and CDR2 SVGAGI. CDR3 size: 15 residues. Sample: CD4+ T cells from PBMCs cultured without peptide, taken before COVID-19 vaccination. The chain employs TRBV6-5 and TRBJ1-2; TRBD1 is a possible D gene (6 bases). The clonotype comes from a human donor who received a COVID-19 vaccine. The CDR3 DNA follows: TGTGCCAGCTCACGGGCAGGGGTAGCTAACTATGGCTACACCTTC. Translation gives CASSRAGVANYGYTF.